The clone carrying this TCR beta chain was seen a single time. This sample is drawn from a study of blood T cell repertoires in COVID-19. Study information: Sites across the United States, Italy and Spain contributed samples from acute and convalescent COVID-19. Sources were T cells, B-cell-depleted T cells, or PBMCs; the material itself was cDNA or gDNA.

In the study's own analysis: Researchers report that nucleated cell counts were estimated from reference gene primer amplification. Produced via immunoSEQ multiplex PCR; TCRdb's table is partial and in-frame only. D and trimming come from the DNA, and the V and J calls and clone size come from that table. The table includes 150,000 or so clones, roughly four fifths detected once. Input material: peripheral blood. The TCR comes from a human donor with acute or convalescent COVID-19. The donor label of this sample is uncertain.

The CDR3 coding sequence is TGTGCCTGGGGACACCCAAAGGAAAAACTGTTTTTT. Its translation is CAWGHPKEKLFF. V usage is TRBV30 and J usage is TRBJ1-4, with D maybe TRBD1 (5 bases). Trimming shortened V by 5 bases and J by 8 bases, and 12 bases separated the two germline ends. The length of the CDR3 is 12 residues. Germline CDR1 and CDR2: GTSNPN and SVGIG (reference sequence).